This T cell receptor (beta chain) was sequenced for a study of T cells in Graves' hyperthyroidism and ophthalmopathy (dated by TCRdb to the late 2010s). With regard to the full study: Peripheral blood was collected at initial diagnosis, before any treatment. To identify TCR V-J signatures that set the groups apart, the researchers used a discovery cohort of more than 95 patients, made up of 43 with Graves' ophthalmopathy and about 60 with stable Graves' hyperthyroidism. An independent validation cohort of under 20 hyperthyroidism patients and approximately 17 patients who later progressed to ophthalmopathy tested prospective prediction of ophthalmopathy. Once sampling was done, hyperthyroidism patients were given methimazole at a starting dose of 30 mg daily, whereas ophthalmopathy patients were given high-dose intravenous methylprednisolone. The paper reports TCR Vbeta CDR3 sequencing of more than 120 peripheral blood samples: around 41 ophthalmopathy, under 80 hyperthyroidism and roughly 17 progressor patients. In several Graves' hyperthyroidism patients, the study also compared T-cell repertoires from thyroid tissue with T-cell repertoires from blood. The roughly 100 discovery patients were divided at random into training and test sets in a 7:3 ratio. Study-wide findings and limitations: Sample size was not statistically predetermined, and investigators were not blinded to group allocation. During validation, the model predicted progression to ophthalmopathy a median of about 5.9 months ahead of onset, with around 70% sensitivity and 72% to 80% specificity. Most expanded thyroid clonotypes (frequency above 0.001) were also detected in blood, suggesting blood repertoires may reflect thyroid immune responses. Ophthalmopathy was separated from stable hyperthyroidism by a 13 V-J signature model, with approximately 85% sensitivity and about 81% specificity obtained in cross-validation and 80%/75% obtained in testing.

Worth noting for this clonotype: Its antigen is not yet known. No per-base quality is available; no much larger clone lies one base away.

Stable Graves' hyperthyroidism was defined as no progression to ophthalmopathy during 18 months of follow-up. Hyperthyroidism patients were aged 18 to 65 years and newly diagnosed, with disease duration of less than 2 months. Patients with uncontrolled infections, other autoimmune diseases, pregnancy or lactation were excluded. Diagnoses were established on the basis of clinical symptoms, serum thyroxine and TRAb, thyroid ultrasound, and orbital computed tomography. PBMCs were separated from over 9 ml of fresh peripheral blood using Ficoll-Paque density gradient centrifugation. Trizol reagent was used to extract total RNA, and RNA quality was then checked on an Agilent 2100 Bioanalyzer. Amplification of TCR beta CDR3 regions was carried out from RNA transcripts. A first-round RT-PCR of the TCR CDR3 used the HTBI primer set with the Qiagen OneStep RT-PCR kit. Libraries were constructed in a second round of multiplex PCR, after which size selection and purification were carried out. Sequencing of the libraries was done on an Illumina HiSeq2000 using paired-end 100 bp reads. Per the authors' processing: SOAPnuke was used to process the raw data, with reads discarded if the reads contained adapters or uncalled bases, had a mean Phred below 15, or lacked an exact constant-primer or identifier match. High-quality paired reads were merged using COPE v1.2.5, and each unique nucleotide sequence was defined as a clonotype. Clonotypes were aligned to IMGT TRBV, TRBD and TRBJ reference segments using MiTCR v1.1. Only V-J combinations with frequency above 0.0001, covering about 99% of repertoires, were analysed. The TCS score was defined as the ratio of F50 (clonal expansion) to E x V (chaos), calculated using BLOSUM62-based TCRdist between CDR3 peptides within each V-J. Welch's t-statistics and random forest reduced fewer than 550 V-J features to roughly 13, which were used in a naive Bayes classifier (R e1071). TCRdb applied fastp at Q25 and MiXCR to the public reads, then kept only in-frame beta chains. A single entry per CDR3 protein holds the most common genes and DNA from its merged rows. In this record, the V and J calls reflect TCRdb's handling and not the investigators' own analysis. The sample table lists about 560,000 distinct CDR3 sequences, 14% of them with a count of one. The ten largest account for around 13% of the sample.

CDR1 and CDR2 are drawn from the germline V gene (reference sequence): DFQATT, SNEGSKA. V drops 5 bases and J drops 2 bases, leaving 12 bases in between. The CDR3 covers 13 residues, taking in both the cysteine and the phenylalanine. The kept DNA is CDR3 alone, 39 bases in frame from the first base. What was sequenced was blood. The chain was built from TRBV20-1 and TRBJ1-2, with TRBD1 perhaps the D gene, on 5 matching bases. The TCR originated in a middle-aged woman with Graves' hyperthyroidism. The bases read TGCAGTGCTTTACATGGGGGGAACTATGGCTACACCTTC. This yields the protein CSALHGGNYGYTF.